The 7 T cell receptor beta chains listed next were all sequenced from one sample in a study of CD8+ T cells in alopecia areata. The sequencing template was cDNA reverse transcribed from extracted RNA. TCRdb keeps only in-frame clones here, not all; method: immunoSEQ multiplex PCR. The table shows about 150,000 clones, with around two thirds occurring only once. Sequenced material: CD8+ T cells sorted from blood. All receptors come from a human donor in good health.

This chain connects TRBV7-9 to TRBJ1-2; possible D gene TRBD1, 5 bases. Germline assignment: CDR1 SEHNR and CDR2 FQNEAQ (reference sequence). This CDR3 has 13 amino acids. V was pared by 5 bases and J by 4 bases, with 11 bases between. CDR3 in amino acids: CASSGDGAYGYTF. CDR3 in DNA: TGTGCCAGCAGCGGGGACGGGGCCTATGGCTACACCTTC. Filled out from reference TRBV7-9 and TRBJ1-2, the complete variable domain reads DTGVSQNPRHKITKRGQNVTFRCDPISEHNRLYWYRQTLGQGPEFLTYFQNEAQLEKSRLLSDRFSAERPKGSFSTLEIQRTEQGDSAMYLCASSGDGAYGYTFGSGTRLTVV.

This clone has just a few counts. The chain links TRBV18 to TRBJ2-1, with 7 bases that match TRBD2. V was pared by 4 bases and J by 8 bases, with 5 bases of the junction left unmatched. Germline-derived CDR1 and CDR2 are KGHSH and LQKENI. This CDR3 spans 13 amino acids. The chain's CDR3 is CASSRTSFDEQFF. CDR3 nucleotide sequence: TGTGCCAGCTCACGGACTAGTTTCGATGAGCAGTTCTTC.

This chain joins TRBV9 and TRBJ2-5; D is possibly TRBD2 (6 bases). This CDR3 region has 14 residues. Trimming removed 0 bases at V and 4 bases at J, with 10 bases between. Germline CDR1 is SGDLS and CDR2 is YYNGEE. The CDR3: CASSVALEGETQYF. As DNA, the CDR3 is TGTGCCAGCAGCGTAGCTCTGGAGGGAGAGACCCAGTACTTC.

This chain links TRBV30 with TRBJ2-1; tentatively, D is TRBD2 (6 bases). Germline V lookup: CDR1 GTSNPN, CDR2 SVGIG (reference sequence). Trimming cost V 5 bases and J 5 bases, with 19 bases left between them. The CDR3 spans 15 residues. The CDR3 loop reads CAWFPPRESNNEQFF. For the CDR3, the DNA is TGTGCCTGGTTTCCCCCCCGGGAGAGTAACAATGAGCAGTTCTTC.

This clone occurred once. The CDR3 sequence: CASSQGGQGAYEQYF. In DNA, the CDR3 is TGCGCCAGCAGCCAAGGGGGACAGGGAGCCTACGAGCAGTACTTC. J is TRBJ2-7 and V is TRBV4-1, with TRBD1 matching 9 bases. Germline V gene data show CDR1 as MGHRA and CDR2 as YSYEKL. With 1 base clipped from V and 2 bases from J, the junction kept 3 bases outside the gene matches. CDR3 length: 15 amino acids.

This clone was picked up one time. The rearrangement joins TRBV13 to TRBJ2-7; 11 bases map to TRBD2. The V segment lost 5 bases and the J segment 3 bases; nucleotides outside the gene matches: 9. Germline V CDR1 and CDR2: PRHDT, FYEKMQ (reference sequence). CDR3 size: 16 residues. The CDR3 DNA reads as TGTGCCAGCAGCCCCTTTAGCGGGAGGGCCCACTACGAGCAGTACTTC. This codes for CASSPFSGRAHYEQYF. The variable domain in full, completed from reference TRBV13 and TRBJ2-7, reads AAGVIQSPRHLIKEKRETATLKCYPIPRHDTVYWYQQGPGQDPQFLISFYEKMQSDKGSIPDRFSAQQFSDYHSELNMSSLELGDSALYFCASSPFSGRAHYEQYFGPGTRLTVT.

V gene TRBV5-1 combines with J gene TRBJ2-3; D is undetermined. Germline values: CDR1 SGHRS, CDR2 YFSETQ. Trimming took off 0 bases at V and 1 base at J, with 6 bases between the two ends. The CDR3 has 14 amino acids. The DNA of the CDR3 is TGCGCCAGCAGCTTGGTTTTACGCACAGATACGCAGTATTTT. This encodes CASSLVLRTDTQYF.